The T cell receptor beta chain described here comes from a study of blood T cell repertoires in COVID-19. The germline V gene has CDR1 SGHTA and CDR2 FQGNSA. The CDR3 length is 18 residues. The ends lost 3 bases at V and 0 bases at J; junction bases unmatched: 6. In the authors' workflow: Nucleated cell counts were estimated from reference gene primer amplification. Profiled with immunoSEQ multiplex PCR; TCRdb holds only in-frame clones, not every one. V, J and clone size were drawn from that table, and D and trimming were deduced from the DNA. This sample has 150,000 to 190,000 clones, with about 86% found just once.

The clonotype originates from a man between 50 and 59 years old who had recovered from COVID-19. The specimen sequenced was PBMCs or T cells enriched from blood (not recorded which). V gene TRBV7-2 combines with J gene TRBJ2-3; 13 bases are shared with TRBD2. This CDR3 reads CASSLGLAGNPSTDTQYF. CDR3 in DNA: TGTGCCAGCAGCTTGGGACTAGCGGGGAATCCTAGCACAGATACGCAGTATTTT.